Below are 3 T cell receptor beta chains sequenced from a single sample in a study of T cells in Graves' hyperthyroidism and ophthalmopathy. TCR beta CDR3 region amplification was performed from RNA transcripts. HTBI primers were used for first-round RT-PCR of the TCR CDR3. TCRdb reanalysed the multiplex PCR reads using MiXCR and keeps one entry per CDR3 protein. The sample includes roughly 700,000 distinct CDR3 sequences, about 35% of them seen just once. What was sequenced was blood. These receptors were collected from a woman between 35 and 50 years old with Graves' hyperthyroidism.

This rearrangement joins TRBV7-2 to TRBJ2-7, with 7 bases matching TRBD2. Germline CDR1 and CDR2: SGHTA and FQGNSA. This CDR3 region has 16 residues. V dropped 6 bases and J dropped 3; count of bases not matched to a gene: 14. DNA of the CDR3: TGTGCCAGCAGTTACTCGCCCGGGGGGAGGAACTACGAGCAGTACTTC. Protein sequence: CASSYSPGGRNYEQYF.

V is TRBV10-1 and J is TRBJ2-5, with D tentatively TRBD2 (7 bases). The germline V gene encodes CDR1 WNHNN and CDR2 SYGVQD (reference sequence). There are 15 residues in the CDR3. Trimming removed 2 bases at V and 1 base at J, with 11 bases between. The CDR3 protein is CASSEAGAFQETQYF. Written as DNA, the CDR3 is TGCGCCAGCAGTGAGGCGGGGGCCTTCCAAGAGACCCAGTACTTC.

V gene TRBV6-5 combines with J gene TRBJ1-1; D is unresolved. Trimming took off 7 bases at V and 8 bases at J, with 17 bases between the two ends. The CDR3 has 13 amino acids. The V gene's germline CDR1 is MNHEY and CDR2 SVGAGI. Here the CDR3 reads CASIPPGRGEAFF. The CDR3 DNA sequence: TGTGCCAGCATCCCCCCTGGCCGAGGGGAAGCTTTCTTT.